These T cell receptor beta chains were read from a single sample in a study of vaccination and CD4 T cells after COVID-19. TCRdb itself ran the PCR reads through MiXCR, one entry per CDR3 protein. The data contain about 9,700 distinct CDR3 sequences, 70% of them singletons. Antigens of these TCRs are unknown. The sequencing input was CD4+ T cells from blood, cultured in vitro. The receptors derive from a human donor who had recovered from COVID-19. Both conserved end residues are part of each CDR3.

v_gene: TRBV5-1
len: 14
j_gene: TRBJ1-6
CDR3aa: CASRLEAQVSPLHF

v_gene: TRBV12-2
len: 15
j_gene: TRBJ1-6
CDR3aa: CASRLWDRYNSPLHF

v_gene: TRBV7-9
len: 14
j_gene: TRBJ2-7
CDR3aa: CASIGWGTGYEQYF

v_gene: TRBV20-1
len: 12
j_gene: TRBJ1-1
CDR3aa: CSARAGNSGAFF

v_gene: TRBV6-1
len: 14
j_gene: TRBJ1-2
CDR3aa: CASSQGTARPGYTF

v_gene: TRBV18
len: 17
j_gene: TRBJ1-2
CDR3aa: CASSPARVAGVSYGYTF

v_gene: TRBV6-2/TRBV6-3
len: 15
j_gene: TRBJ2-3
CDR3aa: CASRGYGRNTDTQYF

v_gene: TRBV12-3/TRBV12-4
len: 15
j_gene: TRBJ1-6
CDR3aa: CASSLRGWNNSPLHF

v_gene: TRBV19
len: 13
j_gene: TRBJ2-3
CDR3aa: CASGQGTTDTQYF

v_gene: TRBV24-1
len: 16
j_gene: TRBJ1-2
CDR3aa: CATSDLGTNPSGGYTF

v_gene: TRBV27
len: 14
j_gene: TRBJ1-2
CDR3aa: CASSSTQGVGGYTF

v_gene: TRBV27
len: 15
j_gene: TRBJ2-5
CDR3aa: CASSSGFRWQETQYF

v_gene: TRBV6-1
len: 14
j_gene: TRBJ1-1
CDR3aa: CASTLRDENTEAFF

v_gene: TRBV11-2
len: 14
j_gene: TRBJ2-7
CDR3aa: CASSLVSSGMQQYF

v_gene: TRBV6-1
len: 15
j_gene: TRBJ1-6
CDR3aa: CASSESGRGTSPLHF

v_gene: TRBV24-1
len: 13
j_gene: TRBJ1-1
CDR3aa: CATSEGQGAEAFF

v_gene: TRBV7-8
len: 15
j_gene: TRBJ1-1
CDR3aa: CASSLVTGAGAEAFF

v_gene: TRBV9
len: 14
j_gene: TRBJ2-7
CDR3aa: CASSVGLLAPEQYF

v_gene: TRBV6-1
len: 14
j_gene: TRBJ1-4
CDR3aa: CAGRLTEVGEKLFF

v_gene: TRBV10-3
len: 15
j_gene: TRBJ2-7
CDR3aa: CAIRGSGGNSYEQYF